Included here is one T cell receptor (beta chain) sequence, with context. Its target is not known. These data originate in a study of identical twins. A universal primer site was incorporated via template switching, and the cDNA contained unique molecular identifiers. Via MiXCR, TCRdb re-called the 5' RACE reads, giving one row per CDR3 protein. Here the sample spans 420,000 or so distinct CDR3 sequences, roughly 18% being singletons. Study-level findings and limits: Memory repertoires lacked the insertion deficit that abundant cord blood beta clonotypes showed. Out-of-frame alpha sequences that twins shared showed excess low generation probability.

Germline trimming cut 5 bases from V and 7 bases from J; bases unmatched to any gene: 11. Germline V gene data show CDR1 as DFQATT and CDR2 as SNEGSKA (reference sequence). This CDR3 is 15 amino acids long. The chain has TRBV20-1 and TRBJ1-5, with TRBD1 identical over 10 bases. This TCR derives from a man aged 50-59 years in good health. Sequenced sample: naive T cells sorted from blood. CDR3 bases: TGCAGTGCTGGGACAGGGGCCGGTGTTATGCAGCCCCAGCATTTT. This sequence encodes CSAGTGAGVMQPQHF.